This TCR beta chain was observed in a study of identifying expanded T cells in peripheral blood. As concerns this clone: Its antigen is unidentified.

Study observations and caveats: About 1.2 clones differed between technical replicates, versus approximately 17 and 20 over time. Across healthy donors, higher total template counts meant significantly greater approximately 2-week count variance.

There are 17 residues in the CDR3. Trimming left V 3 bases short and J 2 bases short, with 17 bases between. Looked up from germline, CDR1 is MNHEY and CDR2 is SMNVEV (reference sequence). Repertoires were generated with immunoSEQ multiplex PCR, while TCRdb's copy carries only in-frame clones and drops some. This sample has some 81,000 clones, with roughly 81% found just once. The V call is TRBV27, the J call TRBJ1-3; D is possibly TRBD1 (5 bases). This sequence was found in a person aged 18-69 years in good health. The sample consisted of blood. This CDR3 reads CASSLPPHGHTGNTIYF. CDR3 DNA sequence: TGTGCCAGCAGTTTGCCCCCTCACGGACACACTGGAAACACCATATATTTT.